This T cell receptor beta chain was sequenced in a study of memory CD4+ T cells and cytomegalovirus serostatus. Profiled with immunoSEQ multiplex PCR; TCRdb holds only in-frame clones, not every one. The sample has 40,000 to 55,000 clones, 70% to 85% seen once. The ends lost 2 bases at V and 12 bases at J; junction bases unmatched: 11. This CDR3 region has 15 residues. CDR1 is MNHNY and CDR2 is SVGAGI in the germline V gene (reference sequence). Single viable CD3+CD4+CD8-CD45RO+ cells were sorted as the memory CD4+ T cells. The sequence was collected from an adult in good health and CMV-seronegative. The chain is built from TRBV6-6 and TRBJ1-4; 8 bases map to TRBD1. Material for sequencing was memory CD4+ T cells from blood. The CDR3 is CASSYPGTGAPQLFF. In DNA form, the CDR3 reads TGTGCCAGCAGTTACCCCGGGACAGGAGCCCCTCAACTGTTTTTT.